This TCR beta chain came from a study of cytomegalovirus exposure and HLA in healthy donors. PCR used 60 Vbeta primers and 13 Jbeta primers. The assay was immunoSEQ multiplex PCR, and TCRdb's table has in-frame clones only and misses some. The profile shows fewer than 200,000 clones, around 80% of them singletons. CDR1 is MRHNA and CDR2 is SNTAGT in the germline V gene. CDR3 length: 13 residues. The J segment lost 14 bases and the V segment lost 3 bases, leaving 10 bases of the junction unmatched. This clone was seen a handful of times. This sequence originates from a woman between 45 and 65 years old in good health and CMV-seropositive. The chain is built from TRBV6-4 and TRBJ2-1, with 7 positions matching TRBD2. The sequencing input was PBMCs. CDR3 DNA: TGTGCCAGCAGTGAATCGGAGCGGGATATGAAGTTCTTC. Its translation is CASSESERDMKFF.